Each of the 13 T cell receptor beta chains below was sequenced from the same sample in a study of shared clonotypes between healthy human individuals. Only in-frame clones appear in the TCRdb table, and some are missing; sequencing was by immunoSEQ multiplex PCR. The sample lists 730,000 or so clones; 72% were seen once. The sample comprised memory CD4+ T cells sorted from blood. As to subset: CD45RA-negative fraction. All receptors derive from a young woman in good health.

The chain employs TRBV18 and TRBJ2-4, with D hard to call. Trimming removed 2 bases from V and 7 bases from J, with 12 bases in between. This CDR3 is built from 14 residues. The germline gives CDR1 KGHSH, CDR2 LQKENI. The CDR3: CASSPSGSPNIQYF. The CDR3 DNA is TGTGCCAGCTCACCATCAGGCTCACCTAACATTCAGTACTTC.

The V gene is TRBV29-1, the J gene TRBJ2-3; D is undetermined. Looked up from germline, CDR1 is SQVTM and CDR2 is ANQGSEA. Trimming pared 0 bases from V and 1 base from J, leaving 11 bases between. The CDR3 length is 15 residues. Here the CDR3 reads CSVEDPSLGTDTQYF. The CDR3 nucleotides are TGCAGCGTTGAAGATCCCTCATTAGGCACAGATACGCAGTATTTT.

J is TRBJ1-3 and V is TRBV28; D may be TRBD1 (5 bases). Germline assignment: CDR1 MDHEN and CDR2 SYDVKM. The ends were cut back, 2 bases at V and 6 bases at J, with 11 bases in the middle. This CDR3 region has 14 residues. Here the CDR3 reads CASSLKGLPNTIYF. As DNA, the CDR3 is TGTGCCAGCAGTTTAAAGGGGCTCCCAAACACCATATATTTT.

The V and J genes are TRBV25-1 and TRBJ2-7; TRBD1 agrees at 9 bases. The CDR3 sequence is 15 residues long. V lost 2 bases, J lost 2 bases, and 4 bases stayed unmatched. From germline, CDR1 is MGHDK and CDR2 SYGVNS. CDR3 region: CASSEPGQGPYEQYF. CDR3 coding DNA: TGTGCCAGCAGTGAACCGGGACAGGGCCCCTACGAGCAGTACTTC.

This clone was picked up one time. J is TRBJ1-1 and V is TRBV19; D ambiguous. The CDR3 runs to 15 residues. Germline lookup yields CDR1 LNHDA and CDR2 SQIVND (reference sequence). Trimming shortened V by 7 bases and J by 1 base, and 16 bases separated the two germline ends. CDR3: CASTMTADTNTEAFF. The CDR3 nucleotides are TGTGCCAGTACTATGACGGCCGATACGAACACTGAAGCTTTCTTT.

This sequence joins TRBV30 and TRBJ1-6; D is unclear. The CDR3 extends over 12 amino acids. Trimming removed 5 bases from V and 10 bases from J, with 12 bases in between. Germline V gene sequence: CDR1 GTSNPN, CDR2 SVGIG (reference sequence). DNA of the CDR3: TGTGCCTGGTGCCTGGGCGGGTCACCCCTCCACTTT. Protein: CAWCLGGSPLHF.

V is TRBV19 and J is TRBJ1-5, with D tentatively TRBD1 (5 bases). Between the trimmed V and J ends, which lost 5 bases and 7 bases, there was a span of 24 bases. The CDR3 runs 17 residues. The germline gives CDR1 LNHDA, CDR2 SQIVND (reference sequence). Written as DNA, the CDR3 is TGTGCCAGTAGTTTTATTCGGAGACCCGCGGGGGAACAGCCCCAGCATTTT. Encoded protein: CASSFIRRPAGEQPQHF.

The chain's CDR3 is CATTRLAGGRSSYNEQFF. The CDR3, as DNA: TGTGCCACCACGCGGCTAGCGGGAGGGCGGAGCTCCTACAATGAGCAGTTCTTC. The chain is built from TRBV19 and TRBJ2-1; 12 positions match TRBD2. Germline values: CDR1 LNHDA, CDR2 SQIVND (reference sequence). This CDR3 contains 18 residues. V lost 10 bases and J lost 0; bases outside the gene matches: 13.

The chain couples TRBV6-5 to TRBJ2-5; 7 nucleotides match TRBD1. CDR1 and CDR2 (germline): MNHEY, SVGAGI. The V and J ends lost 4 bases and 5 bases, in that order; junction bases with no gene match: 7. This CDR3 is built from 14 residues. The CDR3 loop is CASSLEGARETQYF. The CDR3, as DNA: TGTGCCAGCAGTTTAGAGGGGGCTCGCGAGACCCAGTACTTC.

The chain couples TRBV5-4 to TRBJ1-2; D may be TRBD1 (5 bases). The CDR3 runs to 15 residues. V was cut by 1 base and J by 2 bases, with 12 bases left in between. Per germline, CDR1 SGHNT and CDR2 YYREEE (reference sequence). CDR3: CASSLPNGANYGYTF. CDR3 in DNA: TGTGCCAGCAGCTTGCCTAACGGGGCCAACTATGGCTACACCTTC.

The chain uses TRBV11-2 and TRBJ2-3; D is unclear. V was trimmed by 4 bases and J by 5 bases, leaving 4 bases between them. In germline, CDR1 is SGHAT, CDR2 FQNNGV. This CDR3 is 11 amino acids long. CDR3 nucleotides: TGTGCCAGCAGCTCTCTAGATACGCAGTATTTT. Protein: CASSSLDTQYF.

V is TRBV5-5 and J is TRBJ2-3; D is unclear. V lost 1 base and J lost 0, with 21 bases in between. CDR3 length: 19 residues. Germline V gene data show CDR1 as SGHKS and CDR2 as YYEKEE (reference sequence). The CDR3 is CASSLMEKRTPRSTDTQYF. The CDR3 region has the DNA TGTGCCAGCAGCTTGATGGAGAAACGGACGCCCCGGAGCACAGATACGCAGTATTTT.

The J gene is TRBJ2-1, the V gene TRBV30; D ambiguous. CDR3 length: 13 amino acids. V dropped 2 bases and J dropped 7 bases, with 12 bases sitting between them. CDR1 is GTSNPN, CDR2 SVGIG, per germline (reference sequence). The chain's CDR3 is CAWSRNGLNEQFF. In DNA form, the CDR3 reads TGTGCCTGGAGTCGTAATGGCCTTAATGAGCAGTTCTTC.